Here is one T cell receptor (beta chain) with its context. This CDR3 is 15 amino acids long. Germline V gives CDR1 LGHNA, CDR2 YNFKEQ. The germline V and J ends were trimmed by 0 bases and 6 bases, with 11 bases remaining between them. This entry is derived from a study of lymphopenia after photon versus proton radiotherapy. Produced via immunoSEQ multiplex PCR; TCRdb's table is partial and in-frame only. The sample has approximately 45,000 clones; 85% are singletons. The genes are TRBV4-2 and TRBJ2-2; D might be TRBD1 or TRBD2, each matching 5 bases. This clonotype was obtained from a man aged 35 to 55 with gastric cancer. The sequenced sample was peripheral blood, obtained from a patient treated with photon-based radiotherapy. The CDR3 region is CASSQDLGEPGELFF. CDR3 in DNA: TGTGCCAGCAGCCAAGATCTGGGGGAACCCGGGGAGCTGTTTTTT.